The 20 T cell receptor beta chains reported below all come from one sample, sequenced in a study of cytotoxic CD8 clonotypes in ibrutinib-treated CLL. Libraries were prepared by immunoSEQ multiplex PCR; TCRdb keeps only in-frame clonotypes and omits some of them. The sample contains some 140,000 clones, 75% to 95% of which appear only once. This sample comprised PBMCs, obtained after 12 months of ibrutinib treatment. The receptors derive from a human donor with chronic lymphocytic leukemia.

Here the CDR3 reads CASSSSGREDEQYF. The CDR3 coding sequence is TGTGCCAGCAGTTCGAGCGGGAGGGAGGACGAGCAGTACTTC. The J gene is TRBJ2-7, the V gene TRBV6-6; 10 positions agree with TRBD2. The J segment lost 5 bases and the V segment lost 4 bases, leaving 5 bases of the junction unmatched. The CDR3 totals 14 residues. CDR1 is MNHNY and CDR2 is SVGAGI in the germline V gene (reference sequence).

About this clone itself: Other DNA sequences in the same sample also yield this CDR3. The genes are TRBV18 and TRBJ1-1; D ambiguous. The CDR3 is made up of 12 amino acids. The V end was cut by 3 bases, the J end by 5 bases, with 7 bases between. The germline CDR1 and CDR2 sequences are KGHSH and LQKENI. The CDR3 DNA reads TGTGCCAGCTCACCCCTAAGAACTGAAGCTTTCTTT. Translating it yields CASSPLRTEAFF. Full variable domain (rest looked up from reference TRBV18 and TRBJ1-1): NAGVMQNPRHLVRRRGQEARLRCSPMKGHSHVYWYRQLPEEGLKFMVYLQKENIIDESGMPKERFSAEFPKEGPSILRIQQVVRGDSAAYFCASSPLRTEAFFGQGTRLTVV.

V gene TRBV5-1 combines with J gene TRBJ2-1; D might be TRBD1 (5 bases). CDR3 length equals 14 residues. Germline V CDR1 and CDR2: SGHRS, YFSETQ. V shed 0 bases and J shed 4 bases, with 8 bases lying between them. In nucleotides, the CDR3 is TGCGCCAGCAGCTTGGCCACAGGTTACAATGAGCAGTTCTTC. Translated: CASSLATGYNEQFF. The full variable domain, in which reference TRBV5-1 and TRBJ2-1 provide the parts outside the CDR3, is KAGVTQTPRYLIKTRGQQVTLSCSPISGHRSVSWYQQTPGQGLQFLFEYFSETQRNKGNFPGRFSGRQFSNSRSEMNVSTLELGDSALYLCASSLATGYNEQFFGPGTRLTVL.

Only one count was recorded for this clone. This chain links TRBV25-1 with TRBJ2-5, with 8 bases aligning to TRBD1. V dropped 2 bases and J dropped 5; count of bases not matched to a gene: 10. The CDR3 sequence is 16 residues long. In germline, CDR1 is MGHDK, CDR2 SYGVNS. CDR3 amino acids: CASSEGIQGAGETQYF. In DNA, the CDR3 is TGTGCCAGCAGTGAAGGAATTCAGGGGGCTGGGGAGACCCAGTACTTC. Full variable domain (outside the CDR3, taken from reference TRBV25-1 and TRBJ2-5): EADIYQTPRYLVIGTGKKITLECSQTMGHDKMYWYQQDPGMELHLIHYSYGVNSTEKGDLSSESTVSRIRTEHFPLTLESARPSHTSQYLCASSEGIQGAGETQYFGPGTRLLVL.

The V and J genes are TRBV7-2 and TRBJ2-3; D perhaps matches TRBD2 (6 bases). V was shortened by 1 base and J by 10 bases, with 12 bases between the two germline ends. The CDR3 spans 13 residues. Germline loops: CDR1 SGHTA, CDR2 FQGNSA. The CDR3 region has the DNA TGTGCCAGCAGCTTAGTTCAGCGCGGGGCGCAGTATTTT. The encoded protein is CASSLVQRGAQYF.

In DNA form, the CDR3 reads TGTGCCAGCAGCGTAGCCCAGCAGGGCATGGCAGATACGCAGTATTTT. Its protein product is CASSVAQQGMADTQYF. This chain connects TRBV9 to TRBJ2-3, with D possibly TRBD1 on 5 matching bases. V was pared by 0 bases and J by 4 bases, with 15 bases between. The CDR3 runs to 16 residues. Germline V gene lookup returns CDR1 SGDLS and CDR2 YYNGEE. Based on the CDR3 plus reference TRBV9 and TRBJ2-3, the full variable domain is DSGVTQTPKHLITATGQRVTLRCSPRSGDLSVYWYQQSLDQGLQFLIQYYNGEERAKGNILERFSAQQFPDLHSELNLSSLELGDSALYFCASSVAQQGMADTQYFGPGTRLTVL.

CDR3 coding DNA: TGTGCCAGCAGCACATCCGGGACAGGATCTGAAAAACTGTTTTTT. Residues: CASSTSGTGSEKLFF. The rearrangement uses TRBV7-9 and TRBJ1-4; 8 nucleotides line up with TRBD1. Germline values: CDR1 SEHNR, CDR2 FQNEAQ (reference sequence). V trimming: 5 bases; J trimming: 7 bases; junction bases outside the gene matches: 9. The CDR3 runs to 15 residues.

Points on this clone: At one end the junction does not follow the germline gene, possibly because of a read error. The rearrangement links TRBV20-1 to TRBJ2-7; D could derive from TRBD1 or TRBD2 (5 bases each). The V gene's germline CDR1 is DFQATT and CDR2 SNEGSKA (reference sequence). This CDR3 has 11 amino acids. The DNA of the CDR3 is TGCAGTGCTGGGGACGGGACGGGCCAGAACTTC. Protein sequence: CSAGDGTGQNF.

This clone was recorded once. The chain employs TRBV7-3 and TRBJ2-3; a possible D gene is TRBD2 (6 bases). Deletions cut 1 base from V and 5 bases from J, with 13 bases between. Germline lookup yields CDR1 SGHTA and CDR2 FQGTGA. This CDR3 is built from 15 residues. CDR3 DNA sequence: TGTGCCAGCAGCTTAATGGGGCGGGAAAGAGATACGCAGTATTTT. Translation: CASSLMGRERDTQYF.

This clone has only one observation. At one end the junction does not follow the germline gene, possibly because of a read error. The chain uses TRBV4-3 and TRBJ1-1, with D unresolved. CDR1 is LGHNA and CDR2 is YSLEER in the germline V gene. The CDR3 totals 15 residues. CDR3 sequence (DNA): TGCGCCAGCAGCGAAGACTCCACCGTGAACACTGAAGCTTTCTTT. Its protein is CASSEDSTVNTEAFF.

The genes are TRBV27 and TRBJ2-7, with a weak D call TRBD2 (6 bases). Germline V CDR1 and CDR2: MNHEY, SMNVEV (reference sequence). With 5 bases removed from V and 3 bases from J, the gap between germline ends came to 11 bases. The CDR3 is made up of 13 amino acids. The CDR3 bases are TGTGCCAGCAGTCCCCGGGGGTACTACGAGCAGTACTTC. Amino acid sequence: CASSPRGYYEQYF.

The chain joins TRBV10-1 to TRBJ2-5; a weak D match, TRBD1 (6 bases). Germline V lookup: CDR1 WNHNN, CDR2 SYGVQD (reference sequence). The CDR3 totals 16 residues. V was cut by 3 bases and J by 0 bases, with 14 bases left in between. In DNA, the CDR3 is TGCGCCAGCAGTGAACAGGGTCCATGTTACCAAGAGACCCAGTACTTC. It translates to CASSEQGPCYQETQYF.

The chain uses TRBV5-1 and TRBJ2-3; 10 nucleotides match TRBD2. Germline values: CDR1 SGHRS, CDR2 YFSETQ. CDR3 length: 16 residues. The V segment lost 5 bases and the J segment 6 bases; nucleotides outside the gene matches: 12. CDR3 protein: CASRPDASGRGDTQYF. The CDR3 nucleotides read TGCGCCAGCAGGCCCGACGCTAGCGGGAGAGGGGATACGCAGTATTTT.

The chain employs TRBV9 and TRBJ2-3, with 7 positions matching TRBD1. V trimming: 3 bases; J trimming: 2 bases; junction bases outside the gene matches: 6. Per germline, CDR1 SGDLS and CDR2 YYNGEE. This CDR3 contains 15 residues. The CDR3 is CASSARGQSTDTQYF. The CDR3 nucleotides read TGTGCCAGCAGCGCCAGGGGACAGTCCACAGATACGCAGTATTTT. Using reference TRBV9 and TRBJ2-3 for the parts outside the CDR3, the full variable domain is DSGVTQTPKHLITATGQRVTLRCSPRSGDLSVYWYQQSLDQGLQFLIQYYNGEERAKGNILERFSAQQFPDLHSELNLSSLELGDSALYFCASSARGQSTDTQYFGPGTRLTVL.

The V and J genes are TRBV10-3 and TRBJ2-2; perhaps TRBD2 as D (6 bases). The V end lost 0 bases, the J end lost 2 bases, and 13 bases lay between the germline ends. The CDR3 totals 17 residues. From germline, CDR1 is ENHRY and CDR2 SYGVKD. The chain's CDR3 is CAISESGLALNTGELFF. The CDR3 DNA reads TGTGCCATCAGTGAGTCGGGGCTAGCGCTAAACACCGGGGAGCTGTTTTTT.

The chain is built from TRBV6-5 and TRBJ1-5; no reliable D call. CDR1 is MNHEY, CDR2 SVGAGI, per germline. The ends were cut back, 0 bases at V and 10 bases at J, with 13 bases in the middle. The CDR3 has 14 amino acids. The CDR3 is CASSYSGPGGPQHF. The CDR3 nucleotides are TGTGCCAGCAGTTACTCCGGACCGGGAGGACCCCAGCATTTT.

The V and J genes are TRBV6-6 and TRBJ2-3; 7 bases line up with TRBD1. This CDR3 has 15 residues. V shed 10 bases, J shed 5 bases, and the junction held 15 bases outside the gene matches. CDR1 MNHNY and CDR2 SVGAGI come from the germline V gene (reference sequence). CDR3 region: CATEFPRQGRDTQYF. The DNA of the CDR3 is TGTGCCACCGAGTTTCCTAGACAGGGAAGAGATACGCAGTATTTT.

The table lists this clone with a count of one. The V gene is TRBV15, the J gene TRBJ1-5; D not resolved. Trimming took off 3 bases at V and 5 bases at J, with 5 bases between the two ends. The CDR3 length is 12 residues. Germline CDR1 LNHNV, CDR2 YYDKDF (reference sequence). The CDR3: CATSRDHQPQHF. Written as DNA, the CDR3 is TGTGCCACCAGCAGGGACCATCAGCCCCAGCATTTT.

J is TRBJ2-2 and V is TRBV12-5; no reliable D call. V was pared by 3 bases and J by 5 bases, with 10 bases between. The CDR3 covers 14 residues. Germline CDR1 LGHNT, CDR2 FRNRAP. The chain's CDR3 is CASGFGQTTGELFF. The CDR3 region has the DNA TGTGCTAGTGGTTTTGGGCAGACGACCGGGGAGCTGTTTTTT.

The chain employs TRBV11-3 and TRBJ1-5; a weak D match, TRBD1 (6 bases). Germline assignment: CDR1 SGHNT and CDR2 YENEEA. V lost 7 bases to trimming and J lost 1 base, with 11 bases between them. CDR3 size: 14 residues. For the CDR3, the DNA is TGTGCCAGCACCCCGGGGGGCAGCAATCAGCCCCAGCATTTT. Translating it yields CASTPGGSNQPQHF.